Each of the 8 T cell receptor beta chains below was sequenced from the same sample in a study of blood T cell repertoires in COVID-19. Some clones are missing from TCRdb's copy, which holds only in-frame ones; the method was immunoSEQ multiplex PCR. The sample has some 120,000 clones, approximately 74% seen once; the top ten hold more than 5.5%. Source material: peripheral blood. The receptors were gathered from a man aged 60 to 75 with acute or convalescent COVID-19.

The chain is built from TRBV15 and TRBJ2-2; D uncertain. Germline loops: CDR1 LNHNV, CDR2 YYDKDF (reference sequence). Trimming pared 0 bases from V and 8 bases from J, leaving 22 bases between. The CDR3 runs to 18 residues. CDR3 DNA sequence: TGTGCCACCAGCAGAGAACTGTGGGCTAAAGTAAGATTGGGGGAGCTGTTTTTT. This gives the protein CATSRELWAKVRLGELFF.

The chain carries TRBV7-6 and TRBJ2-1; D unresolved. The CDR3 extends over 16 amino acids. Trimming left V 2 bases short and J 0 bases short, with 11 bases between. The V gene's germline CDR1 is SGHVS and CDR2 FNYEAQ. CDR3 residues: CASSLIIAGSYNEQFF. CDR3 coding DNA: TGTGCCAGCAGCTTAATTATTGCAGGCTCCTACAATGAGCAGTTCTTC.

The chain links TRBV30 to TRBJ2-1; possible D gene TRBD1, 6 bases. The CDR3 has 14 amino acids. Germline-derived CDR1 and CDR2 are GTSNPN and SVGIG (reference sequence). The germline V and J ends were trimmed by 0 bases and 13 bases, with 19 bases remaining between them. The CDR3, as DNA: TGTGCCTGGAGTGTATTGATCGGAACAGGGCCCCAGTTCTTC. Its protein product is CAWSVLIGTGPQFF.

The chain recombines TRBV5-6 with TRBJ1-2; the D is unclear. V was clipped by 2 bases and J by 8 bases, with 7 bases between them. The CDR3 extends over 11 amino acids. In germline, CDR1 is SGHDT, CDR2 YYEEEE. This CDR3 reads CASSFRLGYTF. The DNA for the CDR3 is TGTGCCAGCAGCTTTCGGTTGGGCTACACCTTC.

This sequence joins TRBV19 and TRBJ1-2; D possibly corresponds to TRBD1 (6 bases). CDR1 and CDR2 from the germline V gene are LNHDA and SQIVND (reference sequence). CDR3 length: 15 amino acids. Trimming cost V 3 bases and J 4 bases, with 15 bases left between them. CDR3 amino acids: CASSIRTARSYGYTF. CDR3 DNA: TGTGCCAGTAGTATCAGGACAGCCCGGAGCTATGGCTACACCTTC.

This rearrangement joins TRBV24-1 to TRBJ2-7; 8 bases fit TRBD1. Trimming removed 4 bases from V and 1 base from J; junction bases left unmatched: 8. The CDR3 totals 16 residues. CDR1 is KGHDR, CDR2 SFDVKD, per germline. CDR3 sequence reads: CATSDDGQGKSYEQYF. In nucleotides, the CDR3 is TGTGCCACCAGTGACGATGGACAGGGTAAATCCTACGAGCAGTACTTC.

This clone occurred a few times. This sequence joins TRBV7-3 and TRBJ2-1, with TRBD1 identical over 8 bases. The length of the CDR3 is 15 residues. CDR1 SGHTA and CDR2 FQGTGA come from the germline V gene. The trim removed 5 bases at V and 7 bases at J, leaving 10 bases unmatched. This CDR3 reads CASSVDREAWNEQFF. The CDR3 bases are TGTGCCAGCAGCGTGGACAGGGAGGCTTGGAATGAGCAGTTCTTC.

The J gene is TRBJ1-5, the V gene TRBV7-9; TRBD1 matches at 7 bases. The length of the CDR3 is 13 residues. V lost 8 bases, J lost 6 bases, and 7 bases stayed unmatched. Per the germline V gene, CDR1 is SEHNR and CDR2 is FQNEAQ (reference sequence). The CDR3 region has the DNA TGTGCCAGCCAGGGGGATGGGGTTCAGCCCCAGCATTTT. It specifies CASQGDGVQPQHF.